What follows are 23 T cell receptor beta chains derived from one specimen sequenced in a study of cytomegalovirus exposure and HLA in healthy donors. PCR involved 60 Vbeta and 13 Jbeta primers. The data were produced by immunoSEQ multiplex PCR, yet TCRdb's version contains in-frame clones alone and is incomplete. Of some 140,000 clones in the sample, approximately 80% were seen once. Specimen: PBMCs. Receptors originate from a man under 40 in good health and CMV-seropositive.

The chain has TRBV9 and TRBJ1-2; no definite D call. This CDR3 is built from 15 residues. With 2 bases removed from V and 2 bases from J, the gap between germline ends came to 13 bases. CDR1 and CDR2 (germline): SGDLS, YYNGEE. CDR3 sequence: CASSVSSSHNYGYTF. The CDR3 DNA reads TGTGCCAGCAGCGTTTCCAGTTCGCACAACTATGGCTACACCTTC.

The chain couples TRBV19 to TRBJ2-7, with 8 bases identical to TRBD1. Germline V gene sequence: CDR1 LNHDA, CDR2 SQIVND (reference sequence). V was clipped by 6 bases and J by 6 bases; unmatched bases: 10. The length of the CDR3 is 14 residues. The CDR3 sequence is CASSPMTGVFEQYF. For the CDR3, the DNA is TGTGCCAGTAGCCCTATGACAGGGGTATTCGAGCAGTACTTC.

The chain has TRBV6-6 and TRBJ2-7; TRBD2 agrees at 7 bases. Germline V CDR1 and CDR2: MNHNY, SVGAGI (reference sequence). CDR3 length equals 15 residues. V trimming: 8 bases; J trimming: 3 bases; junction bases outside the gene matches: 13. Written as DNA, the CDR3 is TGTGCCAGCCAAATTTCCAGCGGGACGGTCTACGAGCAGTACTTC. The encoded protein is CASQISSGTVYEQYF.

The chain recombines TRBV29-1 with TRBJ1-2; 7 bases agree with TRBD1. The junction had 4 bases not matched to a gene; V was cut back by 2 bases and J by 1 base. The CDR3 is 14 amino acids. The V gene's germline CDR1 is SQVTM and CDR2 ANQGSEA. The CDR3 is CSVEPRDSNYGYTF. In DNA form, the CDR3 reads TGCAGCGTTGAACCCCGGGACAGTAACTATGGCTACACCTTC.

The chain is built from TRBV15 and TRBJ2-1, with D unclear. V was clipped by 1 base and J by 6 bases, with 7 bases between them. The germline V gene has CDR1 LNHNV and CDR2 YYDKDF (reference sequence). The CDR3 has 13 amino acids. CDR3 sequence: CATSRGIANEQFF. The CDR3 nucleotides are TGTGCCACCAGCAGAGGAATAGCCAATGAGCAGTTCTTC.

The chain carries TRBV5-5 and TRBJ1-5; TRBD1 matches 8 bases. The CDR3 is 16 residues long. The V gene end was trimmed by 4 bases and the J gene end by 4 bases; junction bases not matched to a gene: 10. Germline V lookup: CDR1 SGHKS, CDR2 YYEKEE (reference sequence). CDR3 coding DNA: TGTGCCAGCAGCAGGACGCCGGGACAGGAGAATCAGCCCCAGCATTTT. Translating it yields CASSRTPGQENQPQHF.

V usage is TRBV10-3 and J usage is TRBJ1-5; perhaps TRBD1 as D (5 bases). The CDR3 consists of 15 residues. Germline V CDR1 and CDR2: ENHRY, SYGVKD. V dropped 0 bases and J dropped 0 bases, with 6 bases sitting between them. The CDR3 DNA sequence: TGTGCCATCAGTGAGTCTAGGGGTAGCAATCAGCCCCAGCATTTT. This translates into CAISESRGSNQPQHF.

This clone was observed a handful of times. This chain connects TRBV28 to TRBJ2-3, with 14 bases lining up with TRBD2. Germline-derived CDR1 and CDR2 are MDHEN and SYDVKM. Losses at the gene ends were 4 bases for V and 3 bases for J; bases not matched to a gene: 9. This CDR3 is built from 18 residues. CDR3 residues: CASSSPSGLAGATDTQYF. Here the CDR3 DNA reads TGTGCCAGCAGTTCCCCCTCGGGACTAGCGGGAGCAACAGATACGCAGTATTTT.

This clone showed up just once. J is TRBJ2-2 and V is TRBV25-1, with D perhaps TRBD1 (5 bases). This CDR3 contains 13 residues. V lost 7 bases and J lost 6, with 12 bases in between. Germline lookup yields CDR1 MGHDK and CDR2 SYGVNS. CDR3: CASTRAESGELFF. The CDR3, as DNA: TGTGCCAGCACCAGGGCGGAATCCGGGGAGCTGTTTTTT. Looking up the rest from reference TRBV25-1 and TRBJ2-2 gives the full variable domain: EADIYQTPRYLVIGTGKKITLECSQTMGHDKMYWYQQDPGMELHLIHYSYGVNSTEKGDLSSESTVSRIRTEHFPLTLESARPSHTSQYLCASTRAESGELFFGEGSRLTVL.

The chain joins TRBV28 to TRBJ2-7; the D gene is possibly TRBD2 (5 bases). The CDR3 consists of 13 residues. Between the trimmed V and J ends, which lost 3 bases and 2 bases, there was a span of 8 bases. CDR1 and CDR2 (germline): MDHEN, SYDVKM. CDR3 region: CASSLGSPYEQYF. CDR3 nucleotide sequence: TGTGCCAGCAGTTTGGGGAGCCCCTACGAGCAGTACTTC.

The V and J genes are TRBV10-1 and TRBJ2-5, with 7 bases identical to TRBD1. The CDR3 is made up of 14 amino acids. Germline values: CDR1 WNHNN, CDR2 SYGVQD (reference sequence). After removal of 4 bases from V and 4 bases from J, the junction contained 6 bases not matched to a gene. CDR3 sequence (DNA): TGCGCCAGCAGTGTAGGGGCAGGGGGAGAGACCCAGTACTTC. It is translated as CASSVGAGGETQYF.

The CDR3 sequence is CASSLLAGNYEQYF. CDR3 DNA sequence: TGTGCCAGCAGTTTACTAGCGGGAAACTACGAGCAGTACTTC. V gene TRBV27 combines with J gene TRBJ2-7; TRBD2 aligns across 9 bases. The germline gives CDR1 MNHEY, CDR2 SMNVEV (reference sequence). This CDR3 is built from 14 residues. Trimming removed 2 bases from V and 3 bases from J; junction bases left unmatched: 2.

The CDR3 DNA reads as TGCGCCAGCAGTGAGTCAAGGAGGGGAGAGAAAAACTACGAGCAGTACTTC. Residues: CASSESRRGEKNYEQYF. The J gene is TRBJ2-5, the V gene TRBV10-2; maybe TRBD2 (6 bases). The J call is doubtful: the DNA matches TRBJ2-7 better. CDR1 WSHSY and CDR2 SAAADI come from the germline V gene. The CDR3 length is 17 residues.

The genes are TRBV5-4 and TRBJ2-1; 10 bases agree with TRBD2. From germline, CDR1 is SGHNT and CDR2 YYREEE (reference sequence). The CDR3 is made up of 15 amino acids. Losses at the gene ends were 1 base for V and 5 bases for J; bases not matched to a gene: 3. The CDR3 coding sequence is TGTGCCAGCAGCTTGCTAGCGGGAGTCCACAATGAGCAGTTCTTC. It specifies CASSLLAGVHNEQFF.

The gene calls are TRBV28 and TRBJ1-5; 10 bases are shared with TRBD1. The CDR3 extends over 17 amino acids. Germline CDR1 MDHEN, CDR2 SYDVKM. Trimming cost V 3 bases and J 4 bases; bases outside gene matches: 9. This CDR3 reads CASSLFDRGLINQPQHF. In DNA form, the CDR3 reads TGTGCCAGCAGTTTGTTTGACAGGGGGCTTATTAATCAGCCCCAGCATTTT.

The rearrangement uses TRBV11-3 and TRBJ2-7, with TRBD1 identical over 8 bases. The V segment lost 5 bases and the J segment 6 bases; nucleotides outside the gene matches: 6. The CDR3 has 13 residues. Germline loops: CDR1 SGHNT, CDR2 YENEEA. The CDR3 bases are TGTGCCAGCAGCCTAGGGACAGGAAGCGAGCAGTACTTC. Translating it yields CASSLGTGSEQYF.

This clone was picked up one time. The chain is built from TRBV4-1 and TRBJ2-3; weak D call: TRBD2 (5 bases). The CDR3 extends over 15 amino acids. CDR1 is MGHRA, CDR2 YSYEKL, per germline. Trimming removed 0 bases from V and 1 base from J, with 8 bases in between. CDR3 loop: CASSQDQEGTDTQYF. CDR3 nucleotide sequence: TGCGCCAGCAGCCAAGACCAGGAGGGCACAGATACGCAGTATTTT.

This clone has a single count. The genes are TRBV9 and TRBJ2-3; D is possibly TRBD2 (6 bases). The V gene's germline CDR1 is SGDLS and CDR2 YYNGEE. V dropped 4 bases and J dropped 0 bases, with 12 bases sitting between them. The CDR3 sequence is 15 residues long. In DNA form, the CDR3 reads TGTGCCAGCAGCCCAGGAGGGGCTAGCACAGATACGCAGTATTTT. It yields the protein CASSPGGASTDTQYF.

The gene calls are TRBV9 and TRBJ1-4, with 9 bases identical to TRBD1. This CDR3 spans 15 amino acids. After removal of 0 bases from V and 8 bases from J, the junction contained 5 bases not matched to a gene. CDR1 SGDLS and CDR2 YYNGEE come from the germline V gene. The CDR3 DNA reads TGTGCCAGCAGCGTAGGGGACAGGGAAGGAGAAAAACTGTTTTTT. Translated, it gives CASSVGDREGEKLFF.

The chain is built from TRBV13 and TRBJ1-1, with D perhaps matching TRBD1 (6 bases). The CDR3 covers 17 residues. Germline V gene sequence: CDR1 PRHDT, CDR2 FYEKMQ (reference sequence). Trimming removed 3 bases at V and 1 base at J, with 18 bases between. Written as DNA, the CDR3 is TGTGCCAGCAGCTTTTCCACCGGCGGACAGACGAACACTGAAGCTTTCTTT. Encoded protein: CASSFSTGGQTNTEAFF.

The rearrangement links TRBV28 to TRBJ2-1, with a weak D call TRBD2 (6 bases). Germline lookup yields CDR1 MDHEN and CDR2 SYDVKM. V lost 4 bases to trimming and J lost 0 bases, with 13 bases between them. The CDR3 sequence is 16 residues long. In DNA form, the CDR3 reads TGTGCCAGCAGTTCCCTTAGCGGATACTCCTACAATGAGCAGTTCTTC. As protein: CASSSLSGYSYNEQFF.

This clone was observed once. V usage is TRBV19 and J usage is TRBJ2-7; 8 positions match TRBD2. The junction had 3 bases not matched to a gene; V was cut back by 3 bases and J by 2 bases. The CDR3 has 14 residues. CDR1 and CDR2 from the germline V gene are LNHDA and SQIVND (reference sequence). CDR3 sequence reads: CASSMAGGTYEQYF. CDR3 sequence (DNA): TGTGCCAGTAGTATGGCGGGAGGAACCTACGAGCAGTACTTC.

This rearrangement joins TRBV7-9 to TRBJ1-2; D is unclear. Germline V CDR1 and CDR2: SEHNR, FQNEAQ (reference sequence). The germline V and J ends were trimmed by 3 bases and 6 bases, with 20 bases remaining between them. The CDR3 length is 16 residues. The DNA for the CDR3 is TGTGCCAGCAGCTTGGAGAACGGAAGCGACGTGGATGGCTACACCTTC. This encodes CASSLENGSDVDGYTF.